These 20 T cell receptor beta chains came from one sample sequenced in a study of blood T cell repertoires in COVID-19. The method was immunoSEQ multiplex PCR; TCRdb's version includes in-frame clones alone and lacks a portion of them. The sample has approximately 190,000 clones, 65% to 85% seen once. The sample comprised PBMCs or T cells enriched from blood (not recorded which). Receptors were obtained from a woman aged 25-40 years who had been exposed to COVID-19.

CDR3 sequence reads: CASSYGQTNEKLFF. CDR3 bases: TGTGCCAGCAGTTATGGACAGACTAATGAAAAACTGTTTTTT. The genes are TRBV6-5 and TRBJ1-4; perhaps TRBD1 as D (6 bases). CDR3 length: 14 amino acids. The V gene's germline CDR1 is MNHEY and CDR2 SVGAGI. Trimming took 3 bases from V and 2 from J, leaving 7 bases between them.

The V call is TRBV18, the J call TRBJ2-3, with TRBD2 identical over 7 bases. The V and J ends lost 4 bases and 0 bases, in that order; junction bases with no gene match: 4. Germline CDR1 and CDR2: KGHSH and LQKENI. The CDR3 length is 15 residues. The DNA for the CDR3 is TGTGCCAGCTCACAAGCGGGGCCTAGCACAGATACGCAGTATTTT. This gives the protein CASSQAGPSTDTQYF.

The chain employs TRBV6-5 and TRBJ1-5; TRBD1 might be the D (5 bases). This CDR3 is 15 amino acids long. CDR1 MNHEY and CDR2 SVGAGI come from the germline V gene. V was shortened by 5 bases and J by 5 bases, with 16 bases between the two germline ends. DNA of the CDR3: TGTGCCAGCAGTCCCCGGGGGGGATGGGATCAGCCCCAGCATTTT. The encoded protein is CASSPRGGWDQPQHF.

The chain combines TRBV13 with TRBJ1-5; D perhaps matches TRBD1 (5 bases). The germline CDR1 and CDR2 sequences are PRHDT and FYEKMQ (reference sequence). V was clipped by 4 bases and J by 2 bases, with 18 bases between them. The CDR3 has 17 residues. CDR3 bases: TGTGCCAGCAGCTCGACACAGGAAGAGCGGGGCAATCAGCCCCAGCATTTT. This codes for CASSSTQEERGNQPQHF. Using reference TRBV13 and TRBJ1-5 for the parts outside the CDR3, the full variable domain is AAGVIQSPRHLIKEKRETATLKCYPIPRHDTVYWYQQGPGQDPQFLISFYEKMQSDKGSIPDRFSAQQFSDYHSELNMSSLELGDSALYFCASSSTQEERGNQPQHFGDGTRLSIL.

The DNA for the CDR3 is TGTGCCAGCAGTCAAACGGACAGAGAAGCTTTCTTT. Translation: CASSQTDREAFF. The gene calls are TRBV7-9 and TRBJ1-1; D perhaps matches TRBD1 (6 bases). Trimming pared 6 bases from V and 8 bases from J, leaving 13 bases between. The CDR3 contains 12 residues. Germline values: CDR1 SEHNR, CDR2 FQNEAQ (reference sequence). Filled out from reference TRBV7-9 and TRBJ1-1, the complete variable domain reads DTGVSQNPRHKITKRGQNVTFRCDPISEHNRLYWYRQTLGQGPEFLTYFQNEAQLEKSRLLSDRFSAERPKGSFSTLEIQRTEQGDSAMYLCASSQTDREAFFGQGTRLTVV.

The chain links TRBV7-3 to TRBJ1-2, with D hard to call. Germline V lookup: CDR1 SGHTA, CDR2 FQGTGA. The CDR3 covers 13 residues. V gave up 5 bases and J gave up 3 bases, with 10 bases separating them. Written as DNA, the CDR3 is TGTGCCAGCAGCCGAACTCCTGACTATGGCTACACCTTC. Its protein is CASSRTPDYGYTF. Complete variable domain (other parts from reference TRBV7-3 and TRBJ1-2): GAGVSQTPSNKVTEKGKYVELRCDPISGHTALYWYRQSLGQGPEFLIYFQGTGAADDSGLPNDRFFAVRPEGSVSTLKIQRTERGDSAVYLCASSRTPDYGYTFGSGTRLTVV.

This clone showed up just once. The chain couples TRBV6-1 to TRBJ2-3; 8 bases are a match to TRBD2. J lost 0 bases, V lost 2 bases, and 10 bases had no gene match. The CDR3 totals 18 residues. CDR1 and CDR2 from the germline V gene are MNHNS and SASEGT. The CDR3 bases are TGTGCCAGCAGTGAAACCTTTCGGGGGGGGACTAGCACAGATACGCAGTATTTT. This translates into CASSETFRGGTSTDTQYF.

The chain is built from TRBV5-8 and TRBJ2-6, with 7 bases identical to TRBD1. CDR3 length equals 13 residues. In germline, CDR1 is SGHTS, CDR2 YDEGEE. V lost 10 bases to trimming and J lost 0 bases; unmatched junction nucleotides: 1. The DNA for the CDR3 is TGTGCCGACAGGGTCTCTGGGGCCAACGTCCTGACTTTC. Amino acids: CADRVSGANVLTF.

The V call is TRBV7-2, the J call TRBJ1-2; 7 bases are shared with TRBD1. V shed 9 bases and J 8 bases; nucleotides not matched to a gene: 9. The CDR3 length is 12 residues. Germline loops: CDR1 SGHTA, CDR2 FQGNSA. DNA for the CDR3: TGTGCCAGTTCCGGGACAGCGGTAGGCTACACCTTC. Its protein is CASSGTAVGYTF.

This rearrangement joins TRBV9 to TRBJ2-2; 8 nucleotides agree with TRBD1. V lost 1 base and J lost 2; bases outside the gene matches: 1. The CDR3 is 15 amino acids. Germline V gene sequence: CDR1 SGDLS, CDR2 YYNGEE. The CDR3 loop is CASSVQGANTGELFF. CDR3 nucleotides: TGTGCCAGCAGCGTACAGGGGGCCAACACCGGGGAGCTGTTTTTT.

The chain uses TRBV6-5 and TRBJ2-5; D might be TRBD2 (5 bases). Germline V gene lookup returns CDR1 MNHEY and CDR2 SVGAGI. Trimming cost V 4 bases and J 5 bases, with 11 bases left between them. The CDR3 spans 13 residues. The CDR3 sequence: CASSWSGGETQYF. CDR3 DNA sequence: TGTGCCAGCAGTTGGTCAGGAGGCGAGACCCAGTACTTC.

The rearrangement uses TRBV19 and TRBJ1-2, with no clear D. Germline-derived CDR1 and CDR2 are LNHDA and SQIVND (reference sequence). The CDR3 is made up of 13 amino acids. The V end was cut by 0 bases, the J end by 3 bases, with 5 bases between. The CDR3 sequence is CASSIDLDYGYTF. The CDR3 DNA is TGTGCCAGTAGTATAGACCTAGACTATGGCTACACCTTC.

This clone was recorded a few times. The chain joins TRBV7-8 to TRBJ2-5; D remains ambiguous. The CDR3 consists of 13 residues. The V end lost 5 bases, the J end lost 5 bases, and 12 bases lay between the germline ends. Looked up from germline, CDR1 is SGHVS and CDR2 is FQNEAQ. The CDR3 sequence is CASSAQDVETQYF. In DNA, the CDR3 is TGTGCCAGCAGCGCCCAGGATGTGGAGACCCAGTACTTC.

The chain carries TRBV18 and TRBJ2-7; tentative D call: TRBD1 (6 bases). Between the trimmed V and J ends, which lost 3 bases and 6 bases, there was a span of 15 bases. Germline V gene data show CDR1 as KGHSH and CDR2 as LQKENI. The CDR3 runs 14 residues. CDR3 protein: CASSPLGGQFEQYF. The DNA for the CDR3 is TGTGCCAGCTCACCCCTTGGCGGACAGTTCGAGCAGTACTTC.

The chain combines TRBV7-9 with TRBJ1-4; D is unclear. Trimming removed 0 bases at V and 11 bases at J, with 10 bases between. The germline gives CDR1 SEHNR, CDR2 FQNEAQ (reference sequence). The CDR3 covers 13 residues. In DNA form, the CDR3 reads TGTGCCAGCAGCTTAGCGCACATGGTGAAACTGTTTTTT. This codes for CASSLAHMVKLFF.

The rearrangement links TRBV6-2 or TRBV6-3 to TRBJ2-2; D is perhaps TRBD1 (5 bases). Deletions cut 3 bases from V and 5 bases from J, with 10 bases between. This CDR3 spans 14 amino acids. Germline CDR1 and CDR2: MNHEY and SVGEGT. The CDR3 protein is CASSYQGDTGELFF. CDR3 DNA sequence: TGTGCCAGCAGTTATCAGGGTGATACCGGGGAGCTGTTTTTT.

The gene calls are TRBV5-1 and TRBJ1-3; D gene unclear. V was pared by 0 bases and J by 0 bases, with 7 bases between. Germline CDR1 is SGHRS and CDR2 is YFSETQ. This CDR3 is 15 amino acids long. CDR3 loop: CASSLGEDSGNTIYF. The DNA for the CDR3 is TGCGCCAGCAGCTTGGGGGAGGACTCTGGAAACACCATATATTTT.

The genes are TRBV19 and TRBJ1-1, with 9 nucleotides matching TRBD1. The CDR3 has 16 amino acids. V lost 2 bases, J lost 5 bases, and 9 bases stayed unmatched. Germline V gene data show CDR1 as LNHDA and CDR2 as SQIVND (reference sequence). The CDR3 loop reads CASSIPPGTGLTEAFF. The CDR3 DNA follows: TGTGCCAGTAGTATACCCCCCGGGACAGGGCTAACTGAAGCTTTCTTT. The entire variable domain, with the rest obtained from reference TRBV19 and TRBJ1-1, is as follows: DGGITQSPKYLFRKEGQNVTLSCEQNLNHDAMYWYRQDPGQGLRLIYYSQIVNDFQKGDIAEGYSVSREKKESFPLTVTSAQKNPTAFYLCASSIPPGTGLTEAFFGQGTRLTVV.

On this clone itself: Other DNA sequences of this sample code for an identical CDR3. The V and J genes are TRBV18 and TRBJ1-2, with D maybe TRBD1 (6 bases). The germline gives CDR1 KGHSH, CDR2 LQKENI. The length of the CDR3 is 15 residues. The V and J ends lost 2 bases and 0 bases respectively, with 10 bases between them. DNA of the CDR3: TGTGCCAGCTCACCAGAAAAGGGGGCTAACTATGGCTACACCTTC. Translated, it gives CASSPEKGANYGYTF.

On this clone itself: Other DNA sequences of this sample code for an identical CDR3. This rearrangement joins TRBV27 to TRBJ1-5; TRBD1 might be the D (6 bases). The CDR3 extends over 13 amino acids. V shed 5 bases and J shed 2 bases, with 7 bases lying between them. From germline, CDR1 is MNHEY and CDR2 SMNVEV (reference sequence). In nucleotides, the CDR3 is TGTGCCAGCAGTAGACAGGGCAATCAGCCCCAGCATTTT. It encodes CASSRQGNQPQHF.